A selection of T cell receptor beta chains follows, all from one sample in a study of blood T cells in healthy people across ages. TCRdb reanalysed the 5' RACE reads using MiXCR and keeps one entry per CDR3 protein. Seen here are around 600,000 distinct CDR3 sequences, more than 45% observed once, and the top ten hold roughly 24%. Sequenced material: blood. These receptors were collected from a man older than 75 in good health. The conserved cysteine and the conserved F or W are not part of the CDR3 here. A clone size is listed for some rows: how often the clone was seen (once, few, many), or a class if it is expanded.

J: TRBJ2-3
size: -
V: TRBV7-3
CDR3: ASSLGSFTGTDTQY

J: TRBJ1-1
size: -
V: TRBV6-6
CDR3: ASSSLRDIKAF

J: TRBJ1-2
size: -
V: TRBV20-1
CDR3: SARADGLFGGYT

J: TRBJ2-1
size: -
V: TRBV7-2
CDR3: ASSIDRGPYNEQF

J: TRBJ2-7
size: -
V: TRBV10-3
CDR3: AIGESMGFTYEQY

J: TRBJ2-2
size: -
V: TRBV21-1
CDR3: ASSKIRARDYTGELF

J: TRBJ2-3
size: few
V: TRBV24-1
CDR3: ATSDLKTVATDTQY

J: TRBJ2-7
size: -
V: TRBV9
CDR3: ASSVSGGAGEQY

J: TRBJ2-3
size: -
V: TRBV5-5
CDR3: ASSLALGRARGDTQY

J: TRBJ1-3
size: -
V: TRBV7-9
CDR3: ASSKDGAVSGNTIY

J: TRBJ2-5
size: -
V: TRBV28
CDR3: ASNRELRETQY

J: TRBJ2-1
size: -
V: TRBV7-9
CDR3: ASSLVSPGWNEQF

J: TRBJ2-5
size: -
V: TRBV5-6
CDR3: ASSWKKETQY

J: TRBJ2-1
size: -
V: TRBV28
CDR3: ASIPLYSGAKHLDEQF

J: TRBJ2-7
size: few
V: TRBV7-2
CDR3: ASSLGSSAYEQY

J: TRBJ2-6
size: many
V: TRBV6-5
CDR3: ASSYSGSGGANVLT

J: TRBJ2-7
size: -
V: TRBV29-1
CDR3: SAQEVQGNEQY

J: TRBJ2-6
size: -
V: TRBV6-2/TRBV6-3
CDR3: ASSFGGRGANVLT

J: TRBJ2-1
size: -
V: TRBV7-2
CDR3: ASSYPAPPYNEQF

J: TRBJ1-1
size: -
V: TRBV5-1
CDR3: ASSDYRGLSAEAF

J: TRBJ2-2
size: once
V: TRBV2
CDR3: ATTRGTALAGELF

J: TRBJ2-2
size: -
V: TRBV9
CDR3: ASSVGFRDGELF

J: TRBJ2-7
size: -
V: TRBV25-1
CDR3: ASPFRRGCPYEQY